This T cell receptor (beta chain) was found in a study of beta chain features in type 1 diabetes. Study-wide results and caveats: TCRB CDR3 length was moderately but significantly reduced in all four CD4+ subsets of Type 1 diabetes patients. Within patients, naive, central memory and Treg TCRB repertoires seemed more similar than within healthy donors.

This clone has just a few counts. The antigen is undetermined. Sequencing targeted expressed TCRB transcripts, as all isolated RNA had been reverse transcribed. Sequencing used immunoSEQ multiplex PCR; TCRdb keeps in-frame clones, though not all of them. The sample includes roughly 400,000 clones, approximately 15% of them seen just once. Via CD45RO/CCR7/CD25/CD127/CD95/CD27, cells of the CD4+ naive, central memory, regulatory and stem cell-like memory subsets were sorted. Germline CDR1 is LNHDA and CDR2 is SQIVND (reference sequence). V lost 9 bases to trimming and J lost 2 bases; unmatched junction nucleotides: 10. The CDR3 consists of 17 residues.

This TCR derives from a woman aged 18-29 years in good health. The gene calls are TRBV19 and TRBJ2-5; TRBD2 matches 15 bases. Sequenced sample: naive CD4+ T cells from blood. The CDR3 nucleotides read TGTGCCAGCAAAGGACTAGCGGGAGGGGTTGATCAAGAGACCCAGTACTTC. This translates into CASKGLAGGVDQETQYF.